This entry concerns a single TCR beta chain. Antigen unknown. TCRdb's copy holds only in-frame clones and misses some; the assay was immunoSEQ multiplex PCR. This repertoire shows tens of thousands of clones, under 90% found once; its top ten account for more than 13%. These data are taken from a study of T cell responses to AZD1222 COVID-19 vaccine. Germline V CDR1 and CDR2: SGDLS, YYNGEE. J gave up 0 bases and V 0 bases, and 5 bases lay outside the gene matches. CDR3 length: 18 residues. General study findings and limits: Only a handful of AZD1222 recipients were seropositive at baseline. The peak T cell response came first, and repertoires were sampled only after it. When two AZD1222 doses had been given, Spike-specific TCR breadth and depth rose. Donor demographics were predominantly white British with a female majority; clonal diversity may be underestimated.

The sequences come from peripheral blood, collected 28 days after the second AZD1222 dose. J is TRBJ2-6 and V is TRBV9, with 8 bases aligning to TRBD1. The sequence came from an adult who received the AZD1222 COVID-19 vaccine. The DNA for the CDR3 is TGTGCCAGCAGCGTAGAAACAGGGGGATACTCTGGGGCCAACGTCCTGACTTTC. Translation gives CASSVETGGYSGANVLTF.